What follows describes a single T cell receptor beta chain. The antigen is undetermined. The data are from a study of beta chain features in type 1 diabetes. Of the isolated RNA, all was reverse transcribed, and so the sequenced material was expressed TCRB transcripts. Mean read depth for naive, central memory and regulatory T cell samples was several million reads. The data were produced by immunoSEQ multiplex PCR, yet TCRdb's version contains in-frame clones alone and is incomplete. The profile shows under 200,000 clones, around 8.3% of them singletons. This CDR3 is 14 amino acids long. Trimming took 4 bases from V and 1 from J; bases not matched to a gene: 0. Germline loops: CDR1 LGHNA, CDR2 YSLEER. Study results and caveats: Insertions were fewer and deletions more numerous at VDJ junctions in type 1 diabetes patients. cDNA-based reads could over-represent cells with high TCR expression. People with Type 1 diabetes carried modestly yet significantly shorter TCRB CDR3s in all four CD4+ subsets. Amplification by PCR could prefer shorter templates, with the same effect in patients and controls.

This clonotype was obtained from a woman under 30 with type 1 diabetes. The rearrangement joins TRBV4-3 to TRBJ2-3, with 9 bases identical to TRBD1. The sample taken for sequencing was central memory CD4+ T cells from blood. As DNA, the CDR3 is TGCGCCAGCAGCCGGGACAGGGGCACAGATACGCAGTATTTT. This codes for CASSRDRGTDTQYF.